The present T cell receptor (beta chain) was sequenced within a study of response to subunit inactivated influenza vaccine. General observations from the study: The authors suggested that every seasonal influenza vaccination recruits few new T cells.

On this clonotype: Its target is not known.

TCRdb recomputed calls from the RT-PCR reads with MiXCR, one row per CDR3 protein. The repertoire holds about 300,000 distinct CDR3 sequences, approximately 23% seen once, with about 9.3% in the top ten. The input for sequencing was PBMCs from blood, taken 21 months after vaccination. This receptor was identified in a man aged 45-69 years who received an inactivated influenza vaccine.

The CDR3 is CSASWLAGVYEQYF. DNA of the CDR3: TGCAGTGCTAGTTGGCTAGCGGGAGTATACGAGCAGTACTTC. The V and J genes are TRBV20-1 and TRBJ2-7; 10 bases match TRBD2. Trimming cost V 3 bases and J 4 bases; bases outside gene matches: 6. This CDR3 region has 14 residues. Looked up from germline, CDR1 is DFQATT and CDR2 is SNEGSKA (reference sequence).